The T cell receptor beta chain described here comes from a study of CD8 T cells in Susac syndrome (dated by TCRdb to about 2019). Concerning the study at large: Whether CD8+ T cell activation and differentiation in Susac syndrome was antigen driven was tested using repertoire sequencing. Clonality of the CD8+ T cell repertoire was compared between eleven to twelve healthy donors, approximately 14 Susac syndrome patients and under 16 multiple sclerosis patients. What the research found in general, with its limitations: The study acknowledged that relatively few individuals were included in the TCR sequencing and HLA analysis.

RNA was extracted using the RNeasy kit, and about 0.45 to 1 ug of the RNA was reverse transcribed with random hexamers. The immunoSEQ multiplex PCR assay, which covers 54 Vbeta and 13 Jbeta segments, was used to amplify TCR beta CDR3 regions. Bias from PCR amplification was corrected by using a synthetic template baseline for primer optimization and for computational correction. Under the source paper's analysis protocol: Reads were annotated to V, D and J genes according to IMGT and were analyzed with immunoSEQ Analyzer, with only productive sequences retained. Clonality was computed as one minus Shannon entropy normalized by log2 of the number of productive unique sequences. Public and private clones were assessed among the 100 most prevalent clones of each patient and control. A clone was defined as Susac-specific if it was absent from the healthy and MS cohorts, from 1052 published viral clones and from other ImmuneACCESS disease sequences. In TCRdb, the public reads were trimmed at Q25 with fastp and aligned with MiXCR, with productive beta chains retained. Rows merge per CDR3 protein into single entries with the most common DNA and genes. None of the V and J calls come from the authors' own analysis; TCRdb made them. For this sample the table gives 250,000 to 300,000 distinct CDR3 sequences, of which 85% were detected only once. The top ten clonotypes cover 0.2% to 0.25% of the sample.

High-throughput TCR beta sequencing profiled peripheral blood CD8+ and CD4+ T cells from healthy donors, Susac syndrome patients and multiple sclerosis patients. The multiple sclerosis controls were treatment-naive patients whose relapsing-remitting disease, either stable or active, fulfilled the revised McDonald criteria. Bulk CD8+ and CD4+ T cells were purified magnetically by negative isolation, whereas CD8+ TEMRA cells were enriched by FACS. Blood was drawn into EDTA tubes, processed within 24 hours, and PBMCs were isolated by density gradient centrifugation. PBMCs intended for TCR sequencing were cryopreserved in liquid nitrogen and thawed later in a water bath at 37 degrees C. The sorted or isolated CD4+, CD8+ and CD8+ TEMRA cells had a purity of 90% or higher. A remark on this clonotype: Its antigen has not been determined. The record has no base qualities; no much larger clone is one base away.

Reading from cysteine to phenylalanine, the CDR3 counts 15 amino acids. Only the CDR3 portion is preserved as DNA: 45 bases, with reading frame beginning at the first base. V loses 1 base of germline sequence and J loses 2 bases, and the interval between the two ends is 8 bases. CDR1 and CDR2 are read off the germline V gene as MDHEN and SYDVKM. The sample taken for sequencing was CD8+ T cells from PBMCs. This receptor was identified in a human donor with multiple sclerosis. This sequence uses TRBV28 and TRBJ2-2; the D gene cannot be named for sure. Here the CDR3 is given as CASSLFMLNTGELFF. Here is the DNA: TGTGCCAGCAGTTTATTTATGCTCAACACCGGGGAGCTGTTTTTT.